This TCR beta chain was recorded in a study of CD8+ T cells in alopecia areata (dated by TCRdb to the late 2010s). Looking at the study overall: The treated patients, all with moderate-to-severe alopecia areata, were enrolled in an open-label pilot trial of oral tofacitinib given at 5 to 10 mg twice daily. Scalp clonality was compared across normal scalp (n=4), patchy alopecia areata scalp (n=8), and alopecia totalis/universalis scalp (n=8). Tofacitinib was administered for 6 to 18 months, and 6 months of follow-up off drug were then conducted to assess delayed response and recurrence. High-throughput TCRbeta sequencing was used to examine T cell clonal expansion in alopecia areata in both the C3H/HeJ mouse model and human patients. RNA came from the PAXgene miRNA kit for fixed scalp, the miRNeasy kit for PBMCs, and the RNeasy kit for mouse skin. In humans, TCRbeta sequencing was performed on scalp tissue and on sorted CD4+ and CD8+ peripheral blood T cells from healthy controls and from patients with patchy or totalis/universalis alopecia areata. Biopsies were taken from tofacitinib-treated patients at baseline and at 4 and 24 weeks of treatment, and a later scalp biopsy was taken in several of the tofacitinib-treated patients. Amplification of TCRbeta CDR3 regions was done by immunoSEQ multiplex PCR using 35 Vbeta forward primers and 13 Jbeta reverse primers.

Lesional scalp punch biopsies and peripheral blood were collected from alopecia areata patients. PBMCs were separated by density centrifugation and stained for CD3, CD4 and CD8, after which CD4+ and CD8+ T cells were sorted on a FACSAria. V is clipped by 7 bases and J by 3 bases, and the sequence between their germline boundaries is 11 bases long. CDR1 and CDR2, looked up from the germline V gene, are MDHEN and SYDVKM. The CDR3 covers 13 residues, taking in both the cysteine and the phenylalanine. The entry retains the CDR3 DNA only, 39 bases that are in frame from base 1. Libraries came from the immunoSEQ multiplex PCR assay. To provide template for TCR sequencing, every sample had RNA extracted and reverse transcribed into cDNA. First-strand cDNA was synthesized using SuperScript III with a 2:1 mix of oligo-dT and random hexamers. A synthetic immune receptor repertoire was used to assess amplification bias, and residual bias was removed computationally. Regarding the original processing steps: Raw reads were preprocessed to remove errors, and CDR3 was defined according to IMGT conventions as the region from the conserved cysteine to phenylalanine. Clonality was computed as 1 minus the Shannon entropy, with the entropy normalized by log2 of the number of productive unique TCRs. CD4 or CD8 identity of scalp clones was inferred by cross-referencing scalp TCRbeta sequences with sorted blood CD4 and CD8 repertoires. TCRdb stores this immuneACCESS table with in-frame sequences only. Part of the clones is absent; in the studies checked, under half of the shortfall reflects unresolved V genes, and no reason is known for the rest. From that table come the V and J calls and clone size; the DNA was used to work out D and trimming. Counted in this sample were around 160,000 clones; 40% to 50% of them appeared once. Approximately 6.8% of the sample is taken by the ten largest.

The sample holds a few counts of this clone. Its antigen is unknown. No much larger clonotype is one base removed from it; base qualities were not supplied. Overall study outcomes, separate from this receptor: Lesional scalp, especially in alopecia totalis/universalis, showed higher clonality and more expanded CD8+ clones than normal scalp, suggesting antigenic drive. Unlike mouse skin, which is dominated by gammadelta T cells, normal human skin has resident alphabeta T cells that are also sequenced, and this complicates analysis of the scalp TCR repertoire. TCR sequences shared between patients were less clear than in mice, possibly partly because of HLA diversity in the patient population.

The sample consisted of CD4+ T cells sorted from blood. The V gene is TRBV28 and the J gene is TRBJ2-3; a weak D assignment points to TRBD1 (6 bases agree). The clonotype comes from a human donor with alopecia areata. CDR3 protein: CASKTTGTDTQYF. The DNA is TGTGCCAGCAAGACAACAGGGACAGATACGCAGTATTTT.